Shown below are 2 T cell receptor beta chains from a single sample sequenced in a study of immune cell composition in non-small cell lung cancer. Using immunoSEQ multiplex PCR, the repertoire was profiled, and TCRdb retains in-frame clones only, with some absent. This sample yields roughly 15,000 clones, of which about 70% are seen a single time; over 11% belongs to the top ten. The sample taken for sequencing was lung tumor tissue. These receptors all stem from a human donor with non-small cell lung cancer.

This clone has a single count. The chain employs TRBV7-3 and TRBJ2-3; 15 nucleotides align to TRBD2. CDR1 and CDR2 from the germline V gene are SGHTA and FQGTGA. The J segment lost 8 bases and the V segment lost 5 bases, leaving 8 bases of the junction unmatched. This CDR3 contains 16 residues. This CDR3 is CASSPWTSGGAGTQYF. The CDR3 DNA reads TGTGCCAGCAGCCCCTGGACTAGCGGGGGGGCCGGTACGCAGTATTTT. The full variable domain, rest sourced from reference TRBV7-3 and TRBJ2-3, is GAGVSQTPSNKVTEKGKYVELRCDPISGHTALYWYRQSLGQGPEFLIYFQGTGAADDSGLPNDRFFAVRPEGSVSTLKIQRTERGDSAVYLCASSPWTSGGAGTQYFGPGTRLTVL.

The V call is TRBV7-2, the J call TRBJ2-1; 8 bases are shared with TRBD2. J lost 6 bases, V lost 3 bases, and 10 bases had no gene match. CDR1 and CDR2 from the germline V gene are SGHTA and FQGNSA. CDR3 length: 16 residues. As DNA, the CDR3 is TGTGCCAGCAGCTTGCTTGGGCGGGGGGCTCTCAATGAGCAGTTCTTC. Its protein product is CASSLLGRGALNEQFF.